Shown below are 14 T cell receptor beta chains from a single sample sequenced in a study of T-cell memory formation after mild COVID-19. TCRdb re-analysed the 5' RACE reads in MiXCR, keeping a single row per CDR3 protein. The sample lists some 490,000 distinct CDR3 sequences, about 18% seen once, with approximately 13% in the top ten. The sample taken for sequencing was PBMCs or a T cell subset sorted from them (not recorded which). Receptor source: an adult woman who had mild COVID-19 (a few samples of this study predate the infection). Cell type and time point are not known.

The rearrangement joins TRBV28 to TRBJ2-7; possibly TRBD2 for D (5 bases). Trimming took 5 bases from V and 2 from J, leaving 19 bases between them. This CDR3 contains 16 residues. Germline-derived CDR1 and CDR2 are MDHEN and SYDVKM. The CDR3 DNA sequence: TGTGCCAGCAGTCACAAACTAGGAGTTTCCGCCTACGAGCAGTACTTC. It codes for CASSHKLGVSAYEQYF. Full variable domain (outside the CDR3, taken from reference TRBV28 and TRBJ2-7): DVKVTQSSRYLVKRTGEKVFLECVQDMDHENMFWYRQDPGLGLRLIYFSYDVKMKEKGDIPEGYSVSREKKERFSLILESASTNQTSMYLCASSHKLGVSAYEQYFGPGTRLTVT.

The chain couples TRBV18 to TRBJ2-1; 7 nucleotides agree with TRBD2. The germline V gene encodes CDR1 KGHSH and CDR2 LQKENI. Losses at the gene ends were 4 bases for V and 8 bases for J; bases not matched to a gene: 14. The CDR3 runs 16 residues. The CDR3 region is CASSQLASGVRDEQFF. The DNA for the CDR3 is TGTGCCAGCTCACAGTTGGCTAGCGGAGTCCGGGATGAGCAGTTCTTC.

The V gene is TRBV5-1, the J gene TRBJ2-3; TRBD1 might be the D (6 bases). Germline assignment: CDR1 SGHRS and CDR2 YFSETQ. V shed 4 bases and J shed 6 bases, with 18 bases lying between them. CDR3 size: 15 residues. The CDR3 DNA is TGCGCCAGCAGCGTGACAGGCTCTGGGTGGGATACGCAGTATTTT. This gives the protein CASSVTGSGWDTQYF.

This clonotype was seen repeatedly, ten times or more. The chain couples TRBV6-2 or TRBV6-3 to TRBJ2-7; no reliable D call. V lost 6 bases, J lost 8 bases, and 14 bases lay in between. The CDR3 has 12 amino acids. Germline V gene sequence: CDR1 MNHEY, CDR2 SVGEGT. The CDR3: CASRDTGAQQYF. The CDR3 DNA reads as TGTGCCAGCAGGGATACGGGCGCCCAGCAGTACTTC.

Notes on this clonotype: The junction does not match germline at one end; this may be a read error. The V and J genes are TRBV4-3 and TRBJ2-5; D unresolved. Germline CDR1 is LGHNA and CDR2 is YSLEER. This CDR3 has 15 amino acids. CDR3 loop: CASSPDGAVQETQYF. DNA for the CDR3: TGCGCCAGCAGCCCCGACGGAGCAGTACAAGAAACCCAGTACTTC.

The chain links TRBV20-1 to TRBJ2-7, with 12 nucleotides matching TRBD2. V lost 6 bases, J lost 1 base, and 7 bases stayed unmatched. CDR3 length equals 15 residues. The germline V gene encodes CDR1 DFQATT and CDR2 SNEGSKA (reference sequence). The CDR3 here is CSAPTSGGLSYEQYF. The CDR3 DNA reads TGCAGTGCACCGACTAGCGGGGGCCTATCCTACGAGCAGTACTTC.

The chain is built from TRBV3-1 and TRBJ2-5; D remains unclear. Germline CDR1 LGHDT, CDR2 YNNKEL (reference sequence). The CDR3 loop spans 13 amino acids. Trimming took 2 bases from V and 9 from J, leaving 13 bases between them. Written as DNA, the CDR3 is TGTGCCAGCAGCCAAAAAATACGGCCGGCCCAGTACTTC. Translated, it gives CASSQKIRPAQYF.

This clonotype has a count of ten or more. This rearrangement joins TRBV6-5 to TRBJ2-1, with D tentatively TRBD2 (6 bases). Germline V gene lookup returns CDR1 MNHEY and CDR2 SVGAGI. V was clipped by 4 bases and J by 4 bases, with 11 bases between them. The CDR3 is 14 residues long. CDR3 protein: CASSWTTRYNEQFF. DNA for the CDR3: TGTGCCAGCAGTTGGACGACTAGGTACAATGAGCAGTTCTTC.

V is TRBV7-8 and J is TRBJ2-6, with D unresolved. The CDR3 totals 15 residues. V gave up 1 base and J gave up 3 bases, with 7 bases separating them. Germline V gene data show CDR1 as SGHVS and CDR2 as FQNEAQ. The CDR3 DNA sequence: TGTGCCAGCAGCTTAGTGGGTTTTGGGGCCAACGTCCTGACTTTC. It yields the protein CASSLVGFGANVLTF.

The CDR3 here is CASSFLANEQFF. The CDR3 nucleotides are TGTGCCAGCAGCTTTCTAGCGAATGAGCAGTTCTTC. The chain couples TRBV11-3 to TRBJ2-1, with D maybe TRBD2 (6 bases). The CDR3 covers 12 residues. Germline values: CDR1 SGHNT, CDR2 YENEEA. V lost 3 bases, J lost 7 bases, and 7 bases lay in between. Drawing the rest from reference TRBV11-3 and TRBJ2-1, the complete variable domain is EAGVVQSPRYKIIEKKQPVAFWCNPISGHNTLYWYLQNLGQGPELLIRYENEEAVDDSQLPKDRFSAERLKGVDSTLKIQPAELGDSAVYLCASSFLANEQFFGPGTRLTVL.

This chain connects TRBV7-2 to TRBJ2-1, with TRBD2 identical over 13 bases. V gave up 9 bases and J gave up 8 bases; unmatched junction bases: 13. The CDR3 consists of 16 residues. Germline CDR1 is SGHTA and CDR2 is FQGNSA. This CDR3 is CASTIARTSGSDEQFF. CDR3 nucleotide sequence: TGTGCCAGTACCATAGCTAGGACTAGCGGGAGCGATGAGCAGTTCTTC.

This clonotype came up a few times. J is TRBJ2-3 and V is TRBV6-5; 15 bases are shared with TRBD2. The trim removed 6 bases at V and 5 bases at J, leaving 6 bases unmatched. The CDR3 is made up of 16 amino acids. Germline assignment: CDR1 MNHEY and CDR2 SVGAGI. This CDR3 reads CASRGLAGGVVDTQYF. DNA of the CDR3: TGTGCCAGCAGAGGACTAGCGGGGGGGGTAGTAGATACGCAGTATTTT.

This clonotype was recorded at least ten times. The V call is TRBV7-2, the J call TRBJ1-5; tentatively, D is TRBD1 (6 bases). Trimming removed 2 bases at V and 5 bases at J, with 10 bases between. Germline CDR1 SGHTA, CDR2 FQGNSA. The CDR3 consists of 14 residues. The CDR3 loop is CASSLRGAHQPQHF. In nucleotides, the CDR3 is TGTGCCAGCAGCTTAAGGGGGGCTCATCAGCCCCAGCATTTT.

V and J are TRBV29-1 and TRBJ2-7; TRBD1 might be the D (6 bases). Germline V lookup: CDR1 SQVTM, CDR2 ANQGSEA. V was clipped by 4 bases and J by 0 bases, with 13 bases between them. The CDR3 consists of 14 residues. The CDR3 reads CSVVRDTPSYEQYF. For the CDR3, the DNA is TGCAGCGTTGTCCGGGACACTCCCTCCTACGAGCAGTACTTC.